This T cell receptor beta chain originates from a study of metastatic and nonmetastatic thyroid tumors. Study information: The authors compared repertoires across blood and tumor or nodule tissue from malignant and benign thyroid patients.

Germline loops: CDR1 MNHEY, CDR2 SMNVEV (reference sequence). This CDR3 spans 11 amino acids. V was trimmed by 6 bases and J by 1 base, leaving 3 bases between them. This clone was seen ten or more times. Original data processing: A papillary thyroid cancer distant-metastasis classifier was built from CDR3 differences across clinicopathological groups. TCRdb recomputed clones from the PCR reads via MiXCR. In this record, the V and J calls reflect TCRdb's handling and not the investigators' own analysis. The table shows fewer than 25,000 clones, with around 23% occurring only once. Every patient was untreated before thyroid surgery.

The receptor was isolated from a male donor with papillary thyroid cancer or a benign thyroid nodule (not recorded which). Some clones in this sample may be carry-over from other donors' samples. Sequences were obtained from blood. This rearrangement joins TRBV27 to TRBJ2-5; D is unclear. Here the CDR3 DNA reads TGTGCCAGCAGCATCCAAGAGACCCAGTACTTC. This sequence encodes CASSIQETQYF.